This entry is about one T cell receptor (beta chain). The CDR3 totals 15 residues. The germline V gene encodes CDR1 MNHNS and CDR2 SASEGT. Trimming cost V 2 bases and J 3 bases; bases outside gene matches: 3. The sample comes from a study of blood T cell repertoires in COVID-19. Study information: The study drew acute and convalescent COVID-19 samples from the United States, Italy and Spain. Sources were T cells, B-cell-depleted T cells, or PBMCs; the material itself was cDNA or gDNA.

Methods used by the authors: Amplification with reference gene primers provided the estimates of nucleated cell counts. The repertoire was sequenced with immunoSEQ multiplex PCR; TCRdb's copy has only in-frame clones and lacks some. That table furnishes V, J and clone size, whereas the DNA furnished D and trimming. The repertoire holds nearly 60,000 clones, with roughly 89% as singletons. The chain couples TRBV6-1 to TRBJ2-3; 9 nucleotides line up with TRBD2. Sequenced input: peripheral blood. The source is a man aged 60 to 75 with active COVID-19. CDR3: CASSEHLAGTDTQYF. The CDR3 DNA reads as TGTGCCAGCAGTGAACACCTAGCGGGGACAGATACGCAGTATTTT.